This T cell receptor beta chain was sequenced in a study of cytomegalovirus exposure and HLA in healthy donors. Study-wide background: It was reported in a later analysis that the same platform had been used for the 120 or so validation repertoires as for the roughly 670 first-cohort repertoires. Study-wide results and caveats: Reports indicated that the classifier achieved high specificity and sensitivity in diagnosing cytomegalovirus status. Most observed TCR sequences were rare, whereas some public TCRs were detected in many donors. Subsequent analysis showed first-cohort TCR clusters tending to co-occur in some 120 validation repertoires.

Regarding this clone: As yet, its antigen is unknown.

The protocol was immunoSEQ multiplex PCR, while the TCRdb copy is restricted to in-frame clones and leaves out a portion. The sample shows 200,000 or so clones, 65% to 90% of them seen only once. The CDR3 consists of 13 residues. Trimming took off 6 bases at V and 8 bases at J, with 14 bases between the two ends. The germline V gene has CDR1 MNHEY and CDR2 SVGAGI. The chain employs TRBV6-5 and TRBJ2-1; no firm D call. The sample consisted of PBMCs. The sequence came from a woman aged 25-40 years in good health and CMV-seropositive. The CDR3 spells CASSRGKADEQFF. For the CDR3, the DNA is TGTGCCAGCAGCCGAGGTAAGGCAGATGAGCAGTTCTTC.